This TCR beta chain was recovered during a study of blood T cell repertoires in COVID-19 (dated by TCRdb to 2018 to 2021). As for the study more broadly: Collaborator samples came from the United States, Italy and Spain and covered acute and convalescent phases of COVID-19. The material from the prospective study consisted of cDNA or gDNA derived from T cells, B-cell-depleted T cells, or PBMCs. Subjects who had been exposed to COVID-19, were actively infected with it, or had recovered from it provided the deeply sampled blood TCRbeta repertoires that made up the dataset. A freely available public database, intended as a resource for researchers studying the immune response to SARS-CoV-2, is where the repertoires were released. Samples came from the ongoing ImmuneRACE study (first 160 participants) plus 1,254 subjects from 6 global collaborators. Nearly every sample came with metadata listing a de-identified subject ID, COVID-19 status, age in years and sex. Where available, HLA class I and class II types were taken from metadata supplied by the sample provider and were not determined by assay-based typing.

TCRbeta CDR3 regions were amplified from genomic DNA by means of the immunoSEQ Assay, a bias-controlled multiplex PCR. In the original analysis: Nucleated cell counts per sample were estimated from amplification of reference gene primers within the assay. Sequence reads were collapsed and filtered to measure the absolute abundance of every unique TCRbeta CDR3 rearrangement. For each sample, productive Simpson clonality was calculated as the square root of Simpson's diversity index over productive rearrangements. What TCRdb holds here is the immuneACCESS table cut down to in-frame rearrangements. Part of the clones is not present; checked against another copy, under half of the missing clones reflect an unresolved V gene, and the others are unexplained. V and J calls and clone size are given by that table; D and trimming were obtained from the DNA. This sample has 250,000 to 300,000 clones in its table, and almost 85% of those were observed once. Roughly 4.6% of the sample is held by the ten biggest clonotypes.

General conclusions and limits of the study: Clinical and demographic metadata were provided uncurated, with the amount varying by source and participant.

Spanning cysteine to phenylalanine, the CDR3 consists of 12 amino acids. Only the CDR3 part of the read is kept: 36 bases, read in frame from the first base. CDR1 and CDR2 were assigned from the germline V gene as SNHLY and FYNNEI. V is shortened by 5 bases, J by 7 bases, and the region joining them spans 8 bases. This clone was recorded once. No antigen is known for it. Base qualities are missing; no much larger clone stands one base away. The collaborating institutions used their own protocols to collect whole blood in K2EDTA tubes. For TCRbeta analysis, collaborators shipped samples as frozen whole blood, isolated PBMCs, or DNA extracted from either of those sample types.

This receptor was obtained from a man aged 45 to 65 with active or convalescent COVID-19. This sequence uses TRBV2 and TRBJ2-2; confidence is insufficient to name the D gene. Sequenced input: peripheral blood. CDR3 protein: CASSLRDGELFF. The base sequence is TGTGCCAGCAGTCTCCGAGACGGGGAGCTGTTTTTT.